This T cell receptor beta chain was retrieved from a study of cytomegalovirus exposure and HLA in healthy donors. Study-level findings and limits: The classifier was said to identify cytomegalovirus status with high specificity and sensitivity. It was reported that TCR beta sequences correctly inferred the HLA-A and HLA-B alleles for most subjects.

The study ran its PCR with 60 Vbeta and 13 Jbeta primers. Method: immunoSEQ multiplex PCR; TCRdb's copy keeps in-frame clones and lacks some. The data hold some 190,000 clones, with 81% observed a single time. Regarding this clone: Its antigen remains unidentified.

This clonotype originated in a middle-aged man in good health and CMV-seropositive. The specimen was PBMCs.

The CDR3 spells CASSLRRGSRSYNEQFF. The CDR3 nucleotides are TGTGCCAGCAGCTTGAGACGCGGGAGCCGCTCCTACAATGAGCAGTTCTTC. The chain employs TRBV11-2 and TRBJ2-1; 7 bases are a match to TRBD2. CDR1 is SGHAT and CDR2 is FQNNGV in the germline V gene. CDR3 length: 17 amino acids. With V trimmed by 3 bases and J by 0 bases, 8 bases remained unmatched.